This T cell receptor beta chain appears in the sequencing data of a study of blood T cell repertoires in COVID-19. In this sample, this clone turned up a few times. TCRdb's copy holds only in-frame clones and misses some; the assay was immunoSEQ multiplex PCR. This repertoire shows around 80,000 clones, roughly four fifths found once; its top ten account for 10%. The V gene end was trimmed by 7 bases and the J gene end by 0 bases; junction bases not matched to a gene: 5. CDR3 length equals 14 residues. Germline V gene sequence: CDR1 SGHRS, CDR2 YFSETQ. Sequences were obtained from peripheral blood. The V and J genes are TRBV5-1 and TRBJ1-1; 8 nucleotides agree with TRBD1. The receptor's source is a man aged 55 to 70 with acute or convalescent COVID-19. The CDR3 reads CASGQGAMNTEAFF. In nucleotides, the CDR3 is TGCGCCAGCGGGCAGGGGGCAATGAACACTGAAGCTTTCTTT.